This T cell receptor (beta chain) was found in a study of Ad26.COV2.S vaccination and SARS-CoV-2 variants. Study-level information: Ad26.COV2.S was injected intramuscularly once or twice, 56 days apart.

This clone came up once. The target antigen is unknown. CDR1 is SGHTA, CDR2 FQGNSA, per germline. V was shortened by 4 bases and J by 2 bases, with 15 bases between the two germline ends. This CDR3 spans 15 amino acids. Study findings and constraints: Vaccine recipients had higher spike-specific TCR breadth than placebo recipients. It was reported that spike-specific CD8+ and CD4+ T cell responses were substantially broad after vaccination.

Treatment described: about 20 received Ad26.COV2.S at low or high dose, single or two shots; roughly 5 received placebo; per-sample allocation not given. Vaccine and placebo recipients were sampled on day 63 after the first injection. Here immunoSEQ multiplex PCR was the method, and the copy in TCRdb shows in-frame clones only, minus some. The table includes 350,000 to 500,000 clones, 90% detected once. This clonotype originated in a person aged 18-65 years who received the Ad26.COV2.S COVID-19 vaccine or a placebo. The sample consisted of peripheral blood, taken in a trial of Ad26.COV2.S vaccine versus placebo. The chain couples TRBV7-2 to TRBJ2-7; TRBD2 is a possible D gene (5 bases). The CDR3 DNA follows: TGTGCCAGCAGCTCTCAAACAGCGGTGACCTACGAGCAGTACTTC. As protein: CASSSQTAVTYEQYF.